This T cell receptor (beta chain) originates from a study of blood T cells in healthy people across ages. Study conclusions and caveats: PBMCs that were unsorted prevented a conclusive naive versus antigen-experienced comparison. It was held that the diversity estimates obtained from one million T cells were underestimates. Measured against age, TCR beta diversity per million T cells decreased in a roughly linear manner.

Of note for this clonotype: The antigen is not known.

CDR3 length: 16 amino acids. Germline V gene data show CDR1 as MNHEY and CDR2 as SMNVEV (reference sequence). The germline V and J ends were trimmed by 0 bases and 6 bases, with 15 bases remaining between them. A second PCR of about 7 to 12 cycles used a sample-barcoded 5' primer and a J-beta primer mix. Via MiXCR, TCRdb re-called the 5' RACE reads, giving one row per CDR3 protein. The sample has more than 1.4 million distinct CDR3 sequences, roughly 40% seen once. It was approximately 10 milliliters of peripheral blood that were drawn from each donor. The sequencing input was blood. The gene calls are TRBV27 and TRBJ1-5, with D tentatively TRBD1 (5 bases). This TCR came from a woman between 18 and 29 years old in good health. The CDR3 DNA sequence: TGTGCCAGCAGTTTATCGGCCGACGGGGCAAGTCAGCCCCAGCATTTT. Translation: CASSLSADGASQPQHF.